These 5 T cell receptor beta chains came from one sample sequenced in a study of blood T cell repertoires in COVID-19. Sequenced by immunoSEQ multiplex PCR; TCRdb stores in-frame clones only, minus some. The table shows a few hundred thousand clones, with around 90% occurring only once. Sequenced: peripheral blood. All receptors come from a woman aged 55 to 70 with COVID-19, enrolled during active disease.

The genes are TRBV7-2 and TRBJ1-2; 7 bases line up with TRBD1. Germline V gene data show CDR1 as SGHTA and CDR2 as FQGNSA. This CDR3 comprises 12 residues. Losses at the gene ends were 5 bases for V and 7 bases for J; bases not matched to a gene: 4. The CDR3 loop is CASSAYRGGYTF. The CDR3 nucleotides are TGTGCCAGCAGCGCGTACAGGGGTGGCTACACCTTC.

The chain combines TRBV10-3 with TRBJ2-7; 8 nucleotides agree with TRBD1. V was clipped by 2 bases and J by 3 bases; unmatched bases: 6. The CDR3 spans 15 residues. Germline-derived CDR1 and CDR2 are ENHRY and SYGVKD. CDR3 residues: CAISELAGGVYEQYF. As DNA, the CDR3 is TGTGCCATCAGTGAGCTAGCAGGGGGCGTCTACGAGCAGTACTTC.

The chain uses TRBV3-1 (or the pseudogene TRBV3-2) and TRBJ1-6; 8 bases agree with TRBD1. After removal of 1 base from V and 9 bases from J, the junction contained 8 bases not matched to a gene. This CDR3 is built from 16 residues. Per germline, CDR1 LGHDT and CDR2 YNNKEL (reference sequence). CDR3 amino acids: CASSQGARGRRSPLHF. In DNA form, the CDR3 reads TGTGCCAGCAGCCAAGGGGCCAGGGGGCGCCGTTCACCCCTCCACTTT.

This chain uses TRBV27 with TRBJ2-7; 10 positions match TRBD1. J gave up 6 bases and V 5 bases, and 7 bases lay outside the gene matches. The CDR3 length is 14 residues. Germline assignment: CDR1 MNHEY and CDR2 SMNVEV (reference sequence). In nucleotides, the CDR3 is TGTGCCAGCAGTCCGCGGACAGGGGGTGCCGAGCAGTACTTC. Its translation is CASSPRTGGAEQYF.

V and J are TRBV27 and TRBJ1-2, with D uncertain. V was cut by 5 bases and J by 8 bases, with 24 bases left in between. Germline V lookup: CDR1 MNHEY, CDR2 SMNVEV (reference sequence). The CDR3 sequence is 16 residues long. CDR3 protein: CASSPLTRTRASGYTF. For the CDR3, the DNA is TGTGCCAGCAGTCCACTCACCAGGACGCGGGCATCGGGCTACACCTTC.